This T cell receptor (beta chain) was sequenced during a study of cytomegalovirus exposure and HLA in healthy donors. PCR amplification relied on 60 Vbeta primers (plus 13 Jbeta primers). Assay: immunoSEQ multiplex PCR; the TCRdb copy retains only in-frame clones and omits some. Of under 130,000 clones in the sample, 79% were seen once. The CDR3 loop spans 15 amino acids. Germline loops: CDR1 GTSNPN, CDR2 SVGIG (reference sequence). J lost 2 bases, V lost 3 bases, and 7 bases had no gene match. This clonotype was sampled from a woman aged 35 to 49 in good health and CMV-seronegative. The specimen was PBMCs. The chain links TRBV30 to TRBJ2-3, with 8 bases lining up with TRBD1. Written as DNA, the CDR3 is TGTGCCTGGAGCGGTGGGACAGGCGACACAGATACGCAGTATTTT. As protein: CAWSGGTGDTDTQYF.